Each of the 5 T cell receptor beta chains below was sequenced from the same sample in a study of blood T cell repertoires in COVID-19. Profiled with immunoSEQ multiplex PCR; TCRdb holds only in-frame clones, not every one. The table lists around 700,000 clones, more than 80% of them singletons, with more than 0.25% in the top ten. The sequenced material came from peripheral blood. The receptors stem from a woman in her late teens or twenties with acute or convalescent COVID-19.

This clone was recorded once. The chain joins TRBV7-7 to TRBJ1-4; weak D call: TRBD1 (6 bases). The length of the CDR3 is 19 residues. Deletions cut 0 bases from V and 1 base from J, with 18 bases between. Germline V gene data show CDR1 as SSHAT and CDR2 as FNYEAQ (reference sequence). As DNA, the CDR3 is TGTGCCAGCAGCTTAGCGCGGAGGGGGGGGAAAGGAACTAATGAAAAACTGTTTTTT. The encoded protein is CASSLARRGGKGTNEKLFF. Full variable domain (missing parts from reference TRBV7-7 and TRBJ1-4): GAGVSQSPRYKVTKRGQDVTLRCDPISSHATLYWYQQALGQGPEFLTYFNYEAQPDKSGLPSDRFSAERPEGSISTLTIQRTEQRDSAMYRCASSLARRGGKGTNEKLFFGSGTQLSVL.

V is TRBV6-5 and J is TRBJ2-1; TRBD2 aligns across 11 bases. The trim removed 1 base at V and 4 bases at J, leaving 3 bases unmatched. This CDR3 is 16 amino acids long. CDR1 and CDR2 (germline): MNHEY, SVGAGI. CDR3 residues: CASSYYSGGEYNEQFF. CDR3 sequence (DNA): TGTGCCAGCAGTTACTATAGCGGGGGGGAGTACAATGAGCAGTTCTTC.

A single count supports this clone. Different DNA sequences within this sample yield the same CDR3. The rearrangement joins TRBV5-6 to TRBJ1-2; 7 bases fit TRBD1. The germline V gene encodes CDR1 SGHDT and CDR2 YYEEEE. V gave up 3 bases and J gave up 5 bases; unmatched junction bases: 7. The CDR3 is made up of 14 amino acids. The DNA for the CDR3 is TGTGCCAGCAGCTCCGGGACAGCGTTATATGGCTACACCTTC. Its translation: CASSSGTALYGYTF.

V gene TRBV5-1 combines with J gene TRBJ2-5; no definite D call. Germline V gene data show CDR1 as SGHRS and CDR2 as YFSETQ. The CDR3 runs to 12 residues. Trimming shortened V by 7 bases and J by 5 bases, and 12 bases separated the two germline ends. As DNA, the CDR3 is TGCGCCAGCGGATTAGCAGCGGAGACCCAGTACTTC. This codes for CASGLAAETQYF.

This chain joins TRBV6-4 and TRBJ1-6; possible D gene TRBD1, 5 bases. Germline V gene data show CDR1 as MRHNA and CDR2 as SNTAGT. The CDR3 totals 14 residues. With 2 bases removed from V and 9 bases from J, the gap between germline ends came to 11 bases. In DNA, the CDR3 is TGTGCCAGCAGTGACAATGGGGCTGGTTCACCCCTCCACTTT. It specifies CASSDNGAGSPLHF.